These T cell receptor beta chains were read from a single sample in a study of cytomegalovirus exposure and HLA in healthy donors. The protocol was immunoSEQ multiplex PCR, while the TCRdb copy is restricted to in-frame clones and leaves out a portion. Of 150,000 or so clones detected, 75% appear once; the ten largest clones hold approximately 2.4%. Sequenced sample: PBMCs. The source of these receptors is a female donor in good health and CMV-seronegative. CDR3s include the opening cysteine and the closing phenylalanine or tryptophan. D genes are given only for firm matches.

CDR3,V,J,D
CSVEKSQGGEPGANVLTF,TRBV29-1,TRBJ2-6,TRBD2
CASRPTGGSGEQYF,TRBV9,TRBJ2-7,TRBD1
CASIRTSGSSGEQFF,TRBV6-1,TRBJ2-1,TRBD2
CAIRKRASGGQGQETQYF,TRBV10-3,TRBJ2-5,TRBD2
CASSPYLGTDSYEQYF,TRBV5-1,TRBJ2-7,TRBD1
CASSVGQGPFLNTEAFF,TRBV18,TRBJ1-1,TRBD1
CSVGGGSNEQFF,TRBV29-1,TRBJ2-1,-
CASSRDTLSYTF,TRBV7-2,TRBJ1-2,-
CASSSTGTSSGNTIYF,TRBV7-2,TRBJ1-3,-
CASTHGGQGLNYGYTF,TRBV16,TRBJ1-2,TRBD1
CASSPTSGLSTGELFF,TRBV7-9,TRBJ2-2,TRBD2
CASRHSPGQGDTEAFF,TRBV7-8,TRBJ1-1,TRBD1
CASRKTSGGPGELFF,TRBV7-3,TRBJ2-2,TRBD2
CAISEKGMGGYTF,TRBV10-3,TRBJ1-2,-
CASSLAGGGGYEQYF,TRBV7-6,TRBJ2-7,-
CAIRRDSGEGAFF,TRBV10-3,TRBJ1-1,TRBD1
CASSFLDPYNEQFF,TRBV28,TRBJ2-1,-
CASSENPTGWLAEQYF,TRBV10-2,TRBJ2-7,TRBD1
CASSPWTGGAYEQYF,TRBV18,TRBJ2-7,TRBD1
CASSLVVAGGTGELFF,TRBV5-1,TRBJ2-2,TRBD2
CASSAGTGGWGQPQHF,TRBV2,TRBJ1-5,TRBD1
CASSAGTASSTDTQYF,TRBV9,TRBJ2-3,TRBD1
CASSEQYSGNTIYF,TRBV11-2,TRBJ1-3,-
CAIMAGAGANGLTF,TRBV10-3,TRBJ2-6,-
CASSPNREGPGELFF,TRBV10-2,TRBJ2-2,TRBD2
CASRPGEVIQPQHF,TRBV28,TRBJ1-5,-
CASSSLGGANYGYTF,TRBV7-9,TRBJ1-2,-
CSVEIIPGNTIYF,TRBV29-1,TRBJ1-3,-
CASSAGTTEQYF,TRBV7-2,TRBJ2-7,-
CASGAGGGYTF,TRBV2,TRBJ1-2,-
CGLVPAGVADTQYF,TRBV28,TRBJ2-3,TRBD2
CSVVSTEAFF,TRBV29-1,TRBJ1-1,-
CASSPPGRYEQYF,TRBV5-5,-,-